The TCR beta chain described here comes from a study of T cell responses to AZD1222 COVID-19 vaccine. With respect to this clone: Its antigen is not identified.

Whole-study results and caveats: Of spike-specific TCRs, nearly half reportedly target regions left unmutated in variants. Donors were largely white British and mainly female; clonal diversity was possibly underestimated. Spike was spanned by vaccine-associated CD4 TCRs, with dominance at 160-218 and 743-854.

TCRdb's copy holds only in-frame clones and misses some; the assay was immunoSEQ multiplex PCR. The sample lists about 59,000 clones, roughly nine tenths occurring once. Germline assignment: CDR1 SEHNR and CDR2 FQNEAQ (reference sequence). Trimming removed 1 base at V and 1 base at J, with 7 bases between. The length of the CDR3 is 14 residues. The chain uses TRBV7-9 and TRBJ2-5; unclear D gene. The origin of this receptor is an adult who received the AZD1222 COVID-19 vaccine. The specimen comprised peripheral blood, sampled 28 days after the second AZD1222 dose. The CDR3, as DNA: TGTGCCAGCAGCTTAGAGGCCCTCCAAGAGACCCAGTACTTC. It translates to CASSLEALQETQYF.